The clone carrying this TCR beta chain has more than one count but fewer than ten. This entry is derived from a study of shared clonotypes between healthy human individuals. Study context: Each donor's CD4 naive and CD4 memory cells filled three plates apiece, CD8 naive two, and CD8 memory one.

Subsets obtained from CD4+ cells comprised CD45RA+ naive and CD45RA-negative memory cells. The run depth of the assay was deep. The method was immunoSEQ multiplex PCR; TCRdb's version includes in-frame clones alone and lacks a portion of them. The sample shows about 680,000 clones, around 78% of them seen only once. The clonotype comes from a woman in her twenties or thirties in good health. Input material: memory CD4+ T cells sorted from blood. The subset here: CD45RA-negative fraction.

The CDR3 coding sequence is TGTGCCAGCAGTTTCTCCCAGGACCCATGGGAGCAGTTCTTC. Its protein product is CASSFSQDPWEQFF. This chain links TRBV27 with TRBJ2-1; no firm D call. This CDR3 spans 14 amino acids. Per germline, CDR1 MNHEY and CDR2 SMNVEV (reference sequence). Trimming left V 3 bases short and J 10 bases short, with 16 bases between.